A selection of T cell receptor beta chains follows, all from one sample in a study of blood T cell repertoires in COVID-19. Repertoires were generated with immunoSEQ multiplex PCR, while TCRdb's copy carries only in-frame clones and drops some. The sample includes 150,000 to 200,000 clones, 86% of them seen just once. The sample taken for sequencing was PBMCs or T cells enriched from blood (not recorded which). These receptors were taken from a woman aged 40 to 50 in a cohort exposed to, infected with or recovered from COVID-19 (not recorded which). CDR3s include the opening cysteine and the closing phenylalanine or tryptophan. The D gene is left open where the match is weak. Size tells how often a clone was seen (once, few, many) or the class of an expanded clone, and some rows leave it out.

v_call	d_call	j_call	clone_size	cdr3_aa	cdr3_nt
TRBV4-1	TRBD1	TRBJ1-1	.	CASSPHPGQTRPDTEAFF	TGCGCCAGCAGCCCCCACCCGGGACAGACGCGACCGGACACTGAAGCTTTCTTT
TRBV27	TRBD2	TRBJ2-2	.	CASSFSVRLAGTGELFF	TGTGCCAGCAGTTTTTCAGTTAGACTAGCGGGCACCGGGGAGCTGTTTTTT
TRBV7-9	.	TRBJ1-2	.	CASSLARGGDGYTF	TGTGCCAGCAGCTTAGCCCGGGGAGGGGATGGCTACACCTTC
TRBV4-1	TRBD1	TRBJ2-7	.	CASSQVAGTDYEQYF	TGCGCCAGCAGCCAGGTCGCCGGGACAGACTACGAGCAGTACTTC
TRBV5-1	TRBD2	TRBJ2-3	.	CASSYSGGAGDTQYF	TGCGCCAGCAGCTATAGCGGGGGGGCCGGAGATACGCAGTATTTT
TRBV6-1	TRBD1	TRBJ2-7	many	CASSEKTGGAYEQYF	TGTGCCAGCAGTGAAAAGACAGGGGGCGCCTACGAGCAGTACTTC
TRBV6-6	.	TRBJ2-1	.	CASTTVAAYGEQFF	TGTGCCAGCACCACCGTAGCGGCCTACGGGGAGCAGTTCTTC
TRBV9	.	TRBJ1-6	once	CASSVASAGQNSPLHF	TGTGCCAGCAGCGTAGCGAGTGCAGGGCAAAACTCACCCCTCCACTTT
TRBV4-1	.	TRBJ1-1	.	CASSQGVTRGTEAFF	TGCGCCAGCAGCCAAGGGGTCACCCGAGGCACTGAAGCTTTCTTT
TRBV7-2	TRBD2	TRBJ2-5	.	CASSLSVIPLLAHQETQYF	TGTGCCAGCAGCTTATCTGTGATCCCCCTACTAGCGCACCAAGAGACCCAGTACTTC
TRBV10-2	TRBD2	TRBJ2-7	.	CASRLAEAPSYEQYF	TGCGCCAGCAGACTAGCGGAGGCCCCCTCCTACGAGCAGTACTTC
TRBV4-1	TRBD1	TRBJ1-5	.	CASSQYQGENQPQHF	TGCGCCAGCAGCCAGTACCAGGGGGAGAATCAGCCCCAGCATTTT
TRBV4-3	.	TRBJ1-1	.	CASSQGGQGETEAFF	TGCGCCAGCAGCCAAGGGGGACAAGGTGAGACTGAAGCTTTCTTT
TRBV7-9	.	TRBJ2-7	few	CASSPRGLIYEQYF	TGTGCCAGCAGCCCCCGAGGACTGATCTACGAGCAGTACTTC
TRBV19	.	TRBJ1-3	.	CASSMSAGNTIYF	TGTGCCAGTAGTATGTCGGCTGGAAACACCATATATTTT
TRBV19	.	TRBJ1-5	.	CASSMRHPYSNQPQHF	TGTGCCAGTAGTATGCGGCACCCTTATAGCAATCAGCCCCAGCATTTT
TRBV7-2	TRBD2	TRBJ2-5	.	CASSLDLRGGRETQYF	TGTGCCAGCAGCTTAGACTTGCGGGGGGGCCGGGAGACCCAGTACTTC
TRBV11-2	TRBD2	TRBJ2-7	.	CASSNTGGRYEQYF	TGTGCCAGCAGTAACACGGGGGGTCGCTACGAGCAGTACTTC
TRBV5-4	TRBD2	TRBJ2-3	.	CASSLKTSGRSSDTQYF	TGTGCCAGCAGCTTGAAAACTAGCGGGAGGTCGTCAGATACGCAGTATTTT
TRBV5-4	.	TRBJ2-4	.	CASSLAAEGSQNIQYF	TGTGCCAGCAGCTTGGCCGCGGAGGGGTCCCAAAACATTCAGTACTTC
TRBV18	.	TRBJ2-3	.	CASSPPLSGTDTQYF	TGTGCCAGCTCACCACCTCTATCCGGCACAGATACGCAGTATTTT
TRBV3-1/TRBV3-2	TRBD2	TRBJ2-3	.	CASSHPPSGAADTQYF	TGTGCCAGCAGCCATCCGCCTAGCGGGGCTGCAGATACGCAGTATTTT
TRBV27	TRBD1	TRBJ2-7	.	CASTLLGTGGVGSYEQYF	TGTGCCAGCACCCTACTGGGGACAGGAGGGGTAGGGTCCTACGAGCAGTACTTC
TRBV4-2	.	TRBJ2-5	.	CASSQDLGGWGRETQYF	TGTGCCAGCAGCCAAGATCTGGGGGGTTGGGGTCGAGAGACCCAGTACTTC
TRBV11-3	.	TRBJ2-7	.	CASSPGQNYEQYF	TGTGCCAGCAGCCCAGGACAGAACTACGAGCAGTACTTC
TRBV29-1	.	TRBJ2-1	.	CSVEVRTSRSYNEQFF	TGCAGCGTTGAAGTCAGGACTTCCCGCTCCTACAATGAGCAGTTCTTC
TRBV2	.	TRBJ2-5	.	CATTKEERAYETQYF	TGTGCCACTACAAAAGAAGAGCGGGCCTACGAGACCCAGTACTTC
TRBV4-2	.	TRBJ1-4	few	CASSQVEITGEKLFF	TGTGCCAGCAGCCAAGTGGAGATCACGGGGGAAAAACTGTTTTTT
TRBV29-1	.	TRBJ1-2	.	CSVEGTTDPYGYTF	TGCAGCGTTGAAGGGACGACAGATCCCTATGGCTACACCTTC
TRBV18	TRBD1	TRBJ2-7	.	CASSPGTGNFYEQYF	TGTGCCAGCTCCCCCGGGACAGGGAATTTCTACGAGCAGTACTTC
TRBV7-6	TRBD2	TRBJ2-1	.	CASSLVTAGSYNEQFF	TGTGCCAGCAGCTTAGTGACAGCGGGATCATACAATGAGCAGTTCTTC
TRBV5-5	.	TRBJ1-1	.	CASTLGAANTEAFF	TGTGCCAGCACCCTTGGGGCCGCAAACACTGAAGCTTTCTTT
TRBV19	.	TRBJ1-2	.	CASSIVGDSYGYTF	TGTGCCAGTAGTATAGTAGGGGATTCCTATGGCTACACCTTC
TRBV19	.	TRBJ1-1	.	CASSIRQGLVNTEAFF	TGTGCCAGTAGTATCCGCCAGGGTTTGGTGAACACTGAAGCTTTCTTT
TRBV7-8	TRBD1	TRBJ1-1	.	CASSYRGRTEAFF	TGTGCCAGCAGCTACAGGGGGCGGACTGAAGCTTTCTTT
TRBV28	.	TRBJ1-3	.	CASSLGGKIYGNTIYF	TGTGCCAGCAGTTTGGGGGGAAAGATATATGGAAACACCATATATTTT
TRBV14	TRBD2	TRBJ2-3	.	CASSRLSGFGSDTQYF	TGTGCCAGCAGTCGACTTAGCGGGTTCGGGTCAGATACGCAGTATTTT
TRBV27	.	TRBJ2-1	.	CASSLVARSTNEQFF	TGTGCCAGCAGTTTGGTCGCCAGGTCCACCAATGAGCAGTTCTTC
TRBV7-2	TRBD2	TRBJ2-3	.	CASSLLVSGSLPDTQYF	TGTGCCAGCAGCTTATTAGTTAGCGGGAGCCTTCCAGATACGCAGTATTTT
TRBV2	TRBD1	TRBJ2-5	.	CASSGVGTGVLETQYF	TGTGCCAGCAGTGGAGTCGGGACAGGGGTTTTGGAGACCCAGTACTTC
TRBV2	TRBD2	TRBJ2-7	.	CASSDVGLAGDAYF	TGTGCCAGCAGTGATGTGGGACTAGCGGGAGACGCGTACTTC
TRBV24-1	.	TRBJ2-7	.	CATSDLGSSPPYEQYF	TGTGCCACCAGTGATTTGGGCTCCTCGCCTCCCTACGAGCAGTACTTC
TRBV29-1	TRBD1	TRBJ1-1	.	CSVVRTGMNTEAFF	TGCAGCGTTGTCCGGACAGGGATGAACACTGAAGCTTTCTTT
TRBV30	.	TRBJ2-2	.	CAWSTVTGELFF	TGTGCCTGGAGTACGGTTACGGGGGAGCTGTTTTTT
TRBV7-6	.	TRBJ2-2	.	CASSLAGGPPTGELFF	TGTGCCAGCAGCTTAGCGGGGGGACCCCCCACCGGGGAGCTGTTTTTT
TRBV27	.	TRBJ2-5	.	CASRTILENYQETQYF	TGTGCCAGCCGGACAATTTTAGAAAACTACCAAGAGACCCAGTACTTC
TRBV28	TRBD1	TRBJ2-1	.	CASKRDRGTYNEQFF	TGTGCCAGCAAGCGGGACAGGGGGACCTACAATGAGCAGTTCTTC
TRBV4-1	.	TRBJ2-1	.	CASSPLYGGIKQFF	TGCGCCAGCAGCCCCTTATATGGGGGGATCAAGCAGTTCTTC
TRBV21-1	.	TRBJ2-4	.	CASSKTSGKLYFPRAKNIQYF	TGTGCCAGCAGCAAAACTAGCGGGAAACTCTACTTCCCAAGGGCCAAAAACATTCAGTACTTC
TRBV7-9	.	TRBJ1-1	.	CASSWPEGNTEAFF	TGTGCCAGCAGCTGGCCGGAGGGGAACACTGAAGCTTTCTTT